The clone carrying this T cell receptor beta chain has a single count. What it binds is unknown. From cryopreserved PBMCs came around 2 micrograms of genomic DNA used for TCR beta libraries. This record comes from a study of cytotoxic CD8 clonotypes in ibrutinib-treated CLL. CDR1 and CDR2 from the germline V gene are MNHEY and SMNVEV (reference sequence). The CDR3 runs to 15 residues. Trimming left V 6 bases short and J 6 bases short, with 17 bases between. Study-wide results and caveats: Stable or contracted on treatment, public clonotypes were also uncommon. Clonality was elevated at ibrutinib response and had returned toward baseline at progression.

Method: immunoSEQ multiplex PCR; TCRdb's copy keeps in-frame clones and lacks some. The table shows 110,000 to 150,000 clones, with 60% to 80% occurring only once. This TCR was sampled from a human donor with chronic lymphocytic leukemia. The chain couples TRBV27 to TRBJ2-2; D uncertain. This specimen was PBMCs, taken after 12 months of ibrutinib treatment. The CDR3 reads CASSFNLVRAGELFF. The CDR3 bases are TGTGCCAGCAGCTTCAACCTGGTACGAGCCGGGGAGCTGTTTTTT.